A selection of T cell receptor beta chains follows, all from one sample in a study of CD8 T cells in Susac syndrome. TCRdb itself ran the immunoSEQ multiplex PCR reads through MiXCR, one entry per CDR3 protein. The repertoire holds about 440,000 distinct CDR3 sequences, with around 85% as singletons. Sequenced material: CD8+ T cells from PBMCs. Receptors originate from a human donor with multiple sclerosis. CDR3s include the opening cysteine and the closing phenylalanine or tryptophan. The order of the fields is J gene, V gene, D gene, CDR3 protein, CDR3 DNA. The D gene is left open where the match is weak.

J gene: TRBJ2-7
V gene: TRBV6-5
D gene: TRBD1
CDR3 protein: CASTGTGDEQYF
CDR3 DNA: TGTGCCAGCACCGGGACAGGGGACGAGCAGTACTTC

J gene: TRBJ2-5
V gene: TRBV20-1
D gene: -
CDR3 protein: CSARVAFAGLGETQYF
CDR3 DNA: TGCAGTGCTAGGGTCGCATTTGCAGGGTTGGGAGAGACCCAGTACTTC

J gene: TRBJ2-7
V gene: TRBV27
D gene: -
CDR3 protein: CASTGAETYEQYF
CDR3 DNA: TGTGCCAGCACTGGAGCGGAGACCTACGAGCAGTACTTC

J gene: TRBJ1-5
V gene: TRBV19
D gene: -
CDR3 protein: CASSTTESQPQHF
CDR3 DNA: TGTGCCAGTAGTACGACAGAAAGTCAGCCCCAGCATTTT

J gene: TRBJ2-7
V gene: TRBV2
D gene: -
CDR3 protein: CASSEAGRDYEQYF
CDR3 DNA: TGTGCCAGCAGTGAAGCGGGCCGGGACTACGAGCAGTACTTC

J gene: TRBJ1-1
V gene: TRBV5-6
D gene: TRBD1
CDR3 protein: CASSLGQGLAEAFF
CDR3 DNA: TGTGCCAGCAGCTTGGGACAGGGCTTGGCTGAAGCTTTCTTT

J gene: TRBJ2-2
V gene: TRBV6-5
D gene: TRBD2
CDR3 protein: CASSYSSSGRAPTGELFF
CDR3 DNA: TGTGCCAGCAGTTACTCGAGCAGCGGGAGGGCCCCAACCGGGGAGCTGTTTTTT

J gene: TRBJ2-2
V gene: TRBV7-6
D gene: -
CDR3 protein: CASSLGGVGTGELFF
CDR3 DNA: TGTGCCAGCAGCTTAGGGGGAGTGGGCACCGGGGAGCTGTTTTTT

J gene: TRBJ2-5
V gene: TRBV20-1
D gene: TRBD2
CDR3 protein: CSAKGSRLAGGPGETQYF
CDR3 DNA: TGCAGTGCTAAGGGATCAAGGCTAGCGGGGGGGCCTGGAGAGACCCAGTACTTC

J gene: TRBJ2-5
V gene: TRBV29-1
D gene: TRBD1
CDR3 protein: CSATGWQETQYF
CDR3 DNA: TGCAGCGCGACAGGGTGGCAAGAGACCCAGTACTTC

J gene: TRBJ2-1
V gene: TRBV24-1
D gene: -
CDR3 protein: CATSDARSSYNEQSF
CDR3 DNA: TGTGCCACCAGTGATGCCCGGAGCTCCTACAATGAGCAGTCCTTC

J gene: TRBJ1-5
V gene: TRBV27
D gene: -
CDR3 protein: CASSPKEYSNQPQHF
CDR3 DNA: TGTGCCAGCAGTCCTAAGGAGTATAGCAATCAGCCCCAGCATTTT

J gene: TRBJ1-1
V gene: TRBV6-5
D gene: -
CDR3 protein: CASSYKGEAFF
CDR3 DNA: TGTGCCAGCAGTTACAAGGGTGAAGCTTTCTTT

J gene: TRBJ1-1
V gene: TRBV7-3
D gene: -
CDR3 protein: CASRLLETANTEAFF
CDR3 DNA: TGTGCCAGCAGACTCTTAGAAACAGCGAACACTGAAGCTTTCTTT

J gene: TRBJ2-7
V gene: TRBV20-1
D gene: -
CDR3 protein: CSARAEVSMSYEQYF
CDR3 DNA: TGCAGTGCTAGAGCGGAAGTATCGATGTCCTACGAGCAGTACTTC

J gene: TRBJ2-5
V gene: TRBV21-1
D gene: -
CDR3 protein: CASALGTSSGETQYF
CDR3 DNA: TGTGCCAGCGCTCTCGGGACTAGCAGTGGAGAGACCCAGTACTTC

J gene: TRBJ2-7
V gene: TRBV6-1
D gene: -
CDR3 protein: CASSDPSRTFYEQYF
CDR3 DNA: TGTGCCAGCAGTGACCCGAGTCGGACTTTCTACGAGCAGTACTTC

J gene: TRBJ1-1
V gene: TRBV11-2
D gene: -
CDR3 protein: CASSSREGYNTEAFF
CDR3 DNA: TGTGCCAGCAGCTCTAGGGAGGGATACAACACTGAAGCTTTCTTT

J gene: TRBJ2-3
V gene: TRBV28
D gene: -
CDR3 protein: CASSLSPLESTDTQYF
CDR3 DNA: TGTGCCAGCAGTTTATCCCCCCTGGAGTCCACAGATACGCAGTATTTT

J gene: TRBJ2-7
V gene: TRBV6-1
D gene: TRBD2
CDR3 protein: CASSPTSYYEQYF
CDR3 DNA: TGTGCCAGCAGCCCGACTAGCTACTACGAGCAGTACTTC

J gene: TRBJ2-7
V gene: TRBV4-1
D gene: -
CDR3 protein: CASSQVESSYEQYF
CDR3 DNA: TGCGCCAGCAGCCAAGTCGAAAGCTCCTACGAGCAGTACTTC

J gene: TRBJ1-1
V gene: TRBV13
D gene: -
CDR3 protein: CASSLLRAEAFF
CDR3 DNA: TGTGCCAGCAGCCTCCTTCGTGCTGAAGCTTTCTTT

J gene: TRBJ2-7
V gene: TRBV29-1
D gene: -
CDR3 protein: CSAEGPPGREKDIHEQYF
CDR3 DNA: TGCAGCGCTGAAGGGCCCCCAGGCCGGGAGAAAGATATCCACGAGCAGTACTTC

J gene: TRBJ2-7
V gene: TRBV6-1
D gene: -
CDR3 protein: CASSEYTYYEQYF
CDR3 DNA: TGTGCCAGCAGTGAATACACTTACTACGAGCAGTACTTC